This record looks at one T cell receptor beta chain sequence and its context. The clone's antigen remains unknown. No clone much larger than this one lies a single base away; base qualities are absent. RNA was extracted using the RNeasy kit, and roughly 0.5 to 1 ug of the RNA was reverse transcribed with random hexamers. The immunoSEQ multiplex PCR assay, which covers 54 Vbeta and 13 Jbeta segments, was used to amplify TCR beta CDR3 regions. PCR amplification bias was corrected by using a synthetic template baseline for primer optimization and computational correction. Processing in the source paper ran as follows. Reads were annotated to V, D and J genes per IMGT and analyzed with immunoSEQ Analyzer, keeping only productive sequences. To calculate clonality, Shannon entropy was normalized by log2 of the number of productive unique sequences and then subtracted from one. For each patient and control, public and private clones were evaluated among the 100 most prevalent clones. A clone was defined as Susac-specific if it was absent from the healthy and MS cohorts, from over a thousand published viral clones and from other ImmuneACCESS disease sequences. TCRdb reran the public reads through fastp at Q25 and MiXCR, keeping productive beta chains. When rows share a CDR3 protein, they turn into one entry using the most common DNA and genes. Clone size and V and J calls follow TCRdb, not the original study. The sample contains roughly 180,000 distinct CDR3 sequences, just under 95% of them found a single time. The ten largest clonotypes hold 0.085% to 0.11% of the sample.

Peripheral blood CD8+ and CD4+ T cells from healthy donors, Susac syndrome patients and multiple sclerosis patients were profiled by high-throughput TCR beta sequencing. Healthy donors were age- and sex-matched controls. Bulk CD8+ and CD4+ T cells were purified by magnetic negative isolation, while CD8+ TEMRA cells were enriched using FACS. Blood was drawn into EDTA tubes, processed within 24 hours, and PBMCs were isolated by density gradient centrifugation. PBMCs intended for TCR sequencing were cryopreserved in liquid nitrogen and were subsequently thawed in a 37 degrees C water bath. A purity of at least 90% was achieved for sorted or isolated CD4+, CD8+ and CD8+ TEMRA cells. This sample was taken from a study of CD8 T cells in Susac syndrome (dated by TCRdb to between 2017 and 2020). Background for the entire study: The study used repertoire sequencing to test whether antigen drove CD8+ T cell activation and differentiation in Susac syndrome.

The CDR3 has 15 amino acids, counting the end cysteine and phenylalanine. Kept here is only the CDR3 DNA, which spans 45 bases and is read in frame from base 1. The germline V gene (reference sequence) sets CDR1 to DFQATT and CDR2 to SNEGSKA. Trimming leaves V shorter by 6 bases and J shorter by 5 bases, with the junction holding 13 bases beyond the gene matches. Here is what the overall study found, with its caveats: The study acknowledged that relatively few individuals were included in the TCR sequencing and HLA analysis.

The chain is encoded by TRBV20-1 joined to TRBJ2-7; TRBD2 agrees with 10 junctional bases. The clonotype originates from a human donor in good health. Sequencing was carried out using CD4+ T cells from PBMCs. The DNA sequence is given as TGCAGTGCGGATGGGGGGGCTAGCGGGAGCCACGAGCAGTACTTC. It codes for CSADGGASGSHEQYF.